The 8 T cell receptor beta chains in this list originate from one sample, sequenced in a study of T cells after yellow fever vaccination. TCRdb redid the calling of the 5' RACE reads with MiXCR, one entry per CDR3 protein. The sample consists of about 340,000 distinct CDR3 sequences, under 15% of them appearing once. Sequencing used CD4+ T cells sorted from PBMCs, obtained 15 days after the yellow fever booster vaccination. The source of these receptors is a man aged 18 to 29 who received the YFV17D yellow fever vaccine.

This clonotype was counted only a few times. The chain links TRBV3-1 to TRBJ1-3; TRBD1 might be the D (5 bases). This CDR3 has 15 amino acids. Per germline, CDR1 LGHDT and CDR2 YNNKEL (reference sequence). V shed 1 base and J shed 0 bases, with 7 bases lying between them. The CDR3 nucleotides read TGTGCCAGCAGCCAAGGCAGGGCCTCTGGAAACACCATATATTTT. Protein product: CASSQGRASGNTIYF.

This rearrangement joins TRBV6-5 to TRBJ2-7, with a possible D match to TRBD2 (5 bases). Between the trimmed V and J ends, which lost 6 bases and 9 bases, there was a span of 21 bases. The CDR3 consists of 14 residues. Germline lookup yields CDR1 MNHEY and CDR2 SVGAGI. CDR3 nucleotides: TGTGCCAGCAGATCCAGGACTTCACTCCACGGGCAGTACTTC. Amino acid sequence: CASRSRTSLHGQYF.

This rearrangement joins TRBV5-4 to TRBJ1-1; 7 bases agree with TRBD1. Germline values: CDR1 SGHNT, CDR2 YYREEE (reference sequence). Germline trimming cut 4 bases from V and 3 bases from J; bases unmatched to any gene: 9. The CDR3 has 15 amino acids. CDR3 in DNA: TGTGCCAGCAGCCGACGGGGACAGATTTACACTGAAGCTTTCTTT. Translated: CASSRRGQIYTEAFF.

The sample holds many counts of this clonotype. V is TRBV4-3 and J is TRBJ2-5; the match to TRBD2 covers 9 bases. The CDR3 loop spans 14 amino acids. Losses at the gene ends were 4 bases for V and 3 bases for J; bases not matched to a gene: 3. Germline CDR1 reads LGHNA; CDR2 reads YSLEER. DNA of the CDR3: TGCGCCAGCAGCCCGAGCGGGGGGAAAGAGACCCAGTACTTC. This gives the protein CASSPSGGKETQYF.

This clonotype turned up a few times. The rearrangement joins TRBV7-2 to TRBJ2-1; 10 nucleotides match TRBD2. The J segment lost 8 bases and the V segment lost 1 base, leaving 5 bases of the junction unmatched. CDR3 length equals 15 residues. CDR1 is SGHTA, CDR2 FQGNSA, per germline. The DNA of the CDR3 is TGTGCCAGCAGCTTAGTTAGCGGGGGGCGGGATGAGCAGTTCTTC. Translated: CASSLVSGGRDEQFF.

This clonotype was detected a few times. The chain joins TRBV5-1 to TRBJ1-1; D not resolved. The CDR3 consists of 14 residues. Germline V CDR1 and CDR2: SGHRS, YFSETQ. With 2 bases removed from V and 1 base from J, the gap between germline ends came to 9 bases. This CDR3 is CASSLPAGNTEAFF. The CDR3 DNA is TGCGCCAGCAGCTTACCCGCAGGGAACACTGAAGCTTTCTTT. Full variable domain (outside the CDR3, taken from reference TRBV5-1 and TRBJ1-1): KAGVTQTPRYLIKTRGQQVTLSCSPISGHRSVSWYQQTPGQGLQFLFEYFSETQRNKGNFPGRFSGRQFSNSRSEMNVSTLELGDSALYLCASSLPAGNTEAFFGQGTRLTVV.

This chain links TRBV5-4 with TRBJ2-7; D call uncertain. Germline-derived CDR1 and CDR2 are SGHNT and YYREEE (reference sequence). V was cut by 2 bases and J by 2 bases, with 14 bases left in between. The CDR3 length is 15 residues. CDR3 DNA sequence: TGTGCCAGCAGCTTTGGGCAGGAAGTACCCTACGAGCAGTACGTC. Its translation is CASSFGQEVPYEQYV.

The table lists this clonotype with a few counts. The rearrangement links TRBV9 to TRBJ1-3; D is perhaps TRBD1 (5 bases). Trimming left V 0 bases short and J 0 bases short, with 16 bases between. The CDR3 extends over 18 amino acids. CDR1 SGDLS and CDR2 YYNGEE come from the germline V gene. The CDR3 sequence is CASSVGEGEGYSGNTIYF. The CDR3 coding sequence is TGTGCCAGCAGCGTAGGGGAAGGGGAGGGCTACTCTGGAAACACCATATATTTT.